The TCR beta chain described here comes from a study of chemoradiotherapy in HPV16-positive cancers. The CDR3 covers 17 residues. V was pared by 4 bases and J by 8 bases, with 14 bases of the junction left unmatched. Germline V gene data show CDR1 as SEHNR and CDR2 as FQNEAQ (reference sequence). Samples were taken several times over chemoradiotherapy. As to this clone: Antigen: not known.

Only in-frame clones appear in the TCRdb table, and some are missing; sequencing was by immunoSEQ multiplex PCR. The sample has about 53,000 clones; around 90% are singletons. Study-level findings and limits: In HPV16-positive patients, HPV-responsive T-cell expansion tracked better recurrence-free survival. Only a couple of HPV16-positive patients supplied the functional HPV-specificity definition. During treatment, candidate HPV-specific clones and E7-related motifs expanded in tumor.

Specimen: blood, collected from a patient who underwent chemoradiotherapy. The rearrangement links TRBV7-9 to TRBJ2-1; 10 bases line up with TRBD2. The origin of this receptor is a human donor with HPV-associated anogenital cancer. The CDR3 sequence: CASSSYSSGSSGDEQFF. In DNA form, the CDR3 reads TGTGCCAGCAGCTCTTATTCTAGCGGGAGCAGTGGGGATGAGCAGTTCTTC.